A single sample gave rise to the 18 T cell receptor beta chains below, sequenced in a study of shared clonotypes between healthy human individuals. Generated by immunoSEQ multiplex PCR, the TCRdb table keeps only in-frame clones and is missing some. The table lists roughly 480,000 clones, 79% of them singletons. The sample taken for sequencing was PBMCs. The receptor source for this set is a woman aged 40-49 years in good health. Some clones in this sample may be carry-over from other donors' samples.

This clone occurred a few times. The chain has TRBV7-8 and TRBJ1-2, with 8 bases that match TRBD1. Germline V lookup: CDR1 SGHVS, CDR2 FQNEAQ. V shed 4 bases and J 8 bases; nucleotides not matched to a gene: 9. The CDR3 is 14 amino acids. CDR3 loop: CASSSGTGIYGYTF. In DNA form, the CDR3 reads TGTGCCAGCAGCTCCGGGACAGGTATCTACGGCTACACCTTC.

The chain joins TRBV2 to TRBJ2-7, with D possibly matching TRBD1 (5 bases). Deletions cut 4 bases from V and 3 bases from J, with 13 bases between. CDR3 length equals 14 residues. Germline V lookup: CDR1 SNHLY, CDR2 FYNNEI. The CDR3 DNA is TGTGCCAGCAGTGCGTTGCGACAGAACTACGAGCAGTACTTC. It translates to CASSALRQNYEQYF.

This clone was found once. This chain connects TRBV5-8 to TRBJ2-7; TRBD1 might be the D (6 bases). Germline CDR1 reads SGHTS; CDR2 reads YDEGEE. Deletions cut 0 bases from V and 2 bases from J, with 12 bases between. The CDR3 covers 15 residues. The CDR3 DNA reads as TGTGCCAGCAGCTTGGCAGGGGTGAAAGCCTACGAGCAGTACTTC. This sequence encodes CASSLAGVKAYEQYF.

The chain joins TRBV7-2 to TRBJ1-4; D remains unclear. The CDR3 sequence is 14 residues long. V lost 3 bases and J 7 bases, leaving 12 bases between the germline ends. Germline V gene data show CDR1 as SGHTA and CDR2 as FQGNSA. The CDR3 DNA follows: TGTGCCAGCAGCTTTTCATTCCGGGGTGAAAAACTGTTTTTT. Protein product: CASSFSFRGEKLFF.

The V and J genes are TRBV14 and TRBJ1-5; 7 nucleotides agree with TRBD1. Losses at the gene ends were 4 bases for V and 4 bases for J; bases not matched to a gene: 7. Germline CDR1 reads SGHDN; CDR2 reads FVKESK. The CDR3 totals 15 residues. The CDR3, as DNA: TGTGCCAGCAGCCCTGGGGACAGTCCTAATCAGCCCCAGCATTTT. Protein: CASSPGDSPNQPQHF.

This clone was picked up a small number of times. The chain couples TRBV19 to TRBJ1-2; D ambiguous. Between the trimmed V and J ends, which lost 5 bases and 2 bases, there was a span of 18 bases. Germline V CDR1 and CDR2: LNHDA, SQIVND (reference sequence). The CDR3 has 16 amino acids. CDR3 in DNA: TGTGCCAGTAGTCCCGGTGTGAGTGGGTTAAACTATGGCTACACCTTC. Translating gives CASSPGVSGLNYGYTF.

J is TRBJ2-1 and V is TRBV7-9, with D perhaps matching TRBD2 (5 bases). The CDR3 is 16 residues long. CDR1 and CDR2 from the germline V gene are SEHNR and FQNEAQ (reference sequence). V was shortened by 7 bases and J by 4 bases, with 20 bases between the two germline ends. CDR3 nucleotide sequence: TGTGCCAGCACCGCACACCGGGGAGAGATTTACAATGAGCAGTTCTTC. It is translated as CASTAHRGEIYNEQFF.

The chain is built from TRBV6-1 and TRBJ2-2; TRBD1 agrees at 7 bases. From germline, CDR1 is MNHNS and CDR2 SASEGT. V shed 7 bases and J 5 bases; nucleotides not matched to a gene: 7. This CDR3 spans 14 amino acids. In nucleotides, the CDR3 is TGTGCCAGCATTGTTTCACAGGGGACCGGGGAGCTGTTTTTT. Its protein product is CASIVSQGTGELFF.

This clone appeared a single time. The CDR3, as DNA: TGCGCCGTTCAGGGGAATGAGCAGTTCTTC. It codes for CAVQGNEQFF. This chain connects TRBV23-1 to TRBJ2-1; D is possibly TRBD1 (6 bases). TRBV23-1 is an ORF, with its function uncertain. V shed 11 bases and J shed 7 bases, with 9 bases lying between them. The CDR3 consists of 10 residues.

This clone was observed a few times. This sequence joins TRBV7-7 and TRBJ2-3; D unresolved. The CDR3 extends over 14 amino acids. The V end lost 6 bases, the J end lost 5 bases, and 15 bases lay between the germline ends. Germline CDR1 and CDR2: SSHAT and FNYEAQ (reference sequence). The CDR3 sequence: CASSSGPQGDTQYF. The CDR3 nucleotides are TGTGCCAGCAGTTCCGGGCCCCAAGGAGATACGCAGTATTTT.

Turning to this clone: A far larger clone is one base from this, pointing to a likely read error. The chain combines TRBV4-1 with TRBJ2-7; TRBD1 aligns across 9 bases. Germline CDR1 reads MGHRA; CDR2 reads YSYEKL. Unmatched junction bases numbered 13, after V lost 4 bases and J lost 9 bases. The CDR3 totals 15 residues. CDR3 residues: CASSRLGDRAYGQYF. DNA of the CDR3: TGCGCCAGCAGCCGGTTAGGGGACAGGGCCTATGGGCAGTACTTC.

J is TRBJ1-5 and V is TRBV4-1, with 9 bases that match TRBD1. Germline V gene data show CDR1 as MGHRA and CDR2 as YSYEKL. V trimming: 2 bases; J trimming: 5 bases; junction bases outside the gene matches: 4. The CDR3 sequence is 15 residues long. CDR3 nucleotides: TGCGCCAGCAGCCAAACGGGACAGGGAGATCAGCCCCAGCATTTT. It specifies CASSQTGQGDQPQHF.

J is TRBJ1-4 and V is TRBV2; D might be TRBD1 (5 bases). Trimming cost V 5 bases and J 8 bases, with 18 bases left between them. CDR1 and CDR2 (germline): SNHLY, FYNNEI. This CDR3 spans 15 amino acids. CDR3: CASSPPAQGLEKLFF. CDR3 sequence (DNA): TGTGCCAGCAGTCCCCCCGCGCAGGGACTAGAAAAACTGTTTTTT.

The chain couples TRBV2 to TRBJ2-2; D is undetermined. The V end was cut by 5 bases, the J end by 8 bases, with 12 bases between. This CDR3 spans 13 amino acids. Germline values: CDR1 SNHLY, CDR2 FYNNEI. The CDR3 bases are TGTGCCAGCAGTTACTCAACAAGGGGGGAGCTGTTTTTT. It codes for CASSYSTRGELFF.

Notes on this clone: This probably arose from a read error, given a far larger clone one base away. Other DNA sequences from this sample encode an identical CDR3 as well. V is TRBV5-1 and J is TRBJ1-5; 7 bases align to TRBD1. The CDR3 has 18 amino acids. Germline CDR1 reads SGHRS; CDR2 reads YFSETQ. V dropped 5 bases and J dropped 0; count of bases not matched to a gene: 14. DNA for the CDR3: TGCGCCAGCAGTCCGACGGTAGGGGGCGCGAGTAGCAATCAGCCCCAGCATTTT. Protein: CASSPTVGGASSNQPQHF. Using reference TRBV5-1 and TRBJ1-5 for the parts outside the CDR3, the full variable domain is KAGVTQTPRYLIKTRGQQVTLSCSPISGHRSVSWYQQTPGQGLQFLFEYFSETQRNKGNFPGRFSGRQFSNSRSEMNVSTLELGDSALYLCASSPTVGGASSNQPQHFGDGTRLSIL.

This clone was counted many times. V gene TRBV30 combines with J gene TRBJ1-4; D is ambiguous. This CDR3 comprises 13 residues. Trimming stripped 2 bases from V and 5 bases from J, with 9 bases between. Germline V gene sequence: CDR1 GTSNPN, CDR2 SVGIG (reference sequence). The CDR3 spells CAWSPNGNEKLFF. CDR3 DNA sequence: TGTGCCTGGAGTCCCAACGGGAATGAAAAACTGTTTTTT.

V and J are TRBV6-1 and TRBJ2-7, with 10 bases identical to TRBD1. Trimming at V came to 2 bases and at J to 6 bases, leaving 7 bases not matched to a gene. CDR1 is MNHNS and CDR2 is SASEGT in the germline V gene. CDR3 length: 15 residues. CDR3 DNA sequence: TGTGCCAGCAGTGAATTGGGACAGGGGTCCGCCGAGCAGTACTTC. Translated: CASSELGQGSAEQYF.

CDR3 nucleotides: TGTGCCAGCACATCCGACAGGGGTGCTTTCTTT. Translated, it gives CASTSDRGAFF. V is TRBV28 and J is TRBJ1-1; 8 bases line up with TRBD1. The germline V gene encodes CDR1 MDHEN and CDR2 SYDVKM. This CDR3 spans 11 amino acids. Trimming cost V 7 bases and J 11 bases; bases outside gene matches: 6.